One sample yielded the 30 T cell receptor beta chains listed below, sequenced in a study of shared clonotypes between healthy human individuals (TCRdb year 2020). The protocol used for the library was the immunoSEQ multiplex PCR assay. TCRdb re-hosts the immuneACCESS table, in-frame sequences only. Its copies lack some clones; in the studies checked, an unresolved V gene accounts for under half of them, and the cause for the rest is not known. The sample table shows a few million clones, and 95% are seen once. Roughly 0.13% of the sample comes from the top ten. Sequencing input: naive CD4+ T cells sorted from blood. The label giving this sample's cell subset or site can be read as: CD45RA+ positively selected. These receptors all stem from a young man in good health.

For the CDR3, the DNA is TGTGCCGCCTCTAGATCCTACAATGAGCAGTTCTTC. Translated, it gives CAASRSYNEQFF. This chain connects TRBV10-3 to TRBJ2-1, with unresolved D. The V end lost 11 bases, the J end lost 1 base, and 9 bases lay between the germline ends. CDR3 size: 12 residues. Germline assignment: CDR1 ENHRY and CDR2 SYGVKD.

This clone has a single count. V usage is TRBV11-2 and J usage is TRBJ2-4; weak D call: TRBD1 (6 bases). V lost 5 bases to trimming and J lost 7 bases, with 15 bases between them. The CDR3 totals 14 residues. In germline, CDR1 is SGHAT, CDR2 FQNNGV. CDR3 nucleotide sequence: TGTGCCAGCAGCCCCACCTGGGGGCAGAACATTCAGTACTTC. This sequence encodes CASSPTWGQNIQYF.

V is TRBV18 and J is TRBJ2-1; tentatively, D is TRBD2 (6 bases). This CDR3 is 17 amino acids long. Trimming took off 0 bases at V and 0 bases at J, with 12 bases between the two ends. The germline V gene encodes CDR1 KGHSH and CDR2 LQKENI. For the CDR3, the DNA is TGTGCCAGCTCACCACCGAATCGGGGGAGCTCCTACAATGAGCAGTTCTTC. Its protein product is CASSPPNRGSSYNEQFF. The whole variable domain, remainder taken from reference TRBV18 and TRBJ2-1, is NAGVMQNPRHLVRRRGQEARLRCSPMKGHSHVYWYRQLPEEGLKFMVYLQKENIIDESGMPKERFSAEFPKEGPSILRIQQVVRGDSAAYFCASSPPNRGSSYNEQFFGPGTRLTVL.

CDR3 region: CASSGPMDSPYNEQFF. The CDR3 region has the DNA TGTGCCAGCAGCGGGCCCATGGACAGTCCCTACAATGAGCAGTTCTTC. The chain links TRBV7-2 to TRBJ2-1, with D possibly TRBD1 on 6 matching bases. The V end lost 5 bases, the J end lost 2 bases, and 16 bases lay between the germline ends. CDR1 and CDR2 (germline): SGHTA, FQGNSA. This CDR3 is 16 amino acids long.

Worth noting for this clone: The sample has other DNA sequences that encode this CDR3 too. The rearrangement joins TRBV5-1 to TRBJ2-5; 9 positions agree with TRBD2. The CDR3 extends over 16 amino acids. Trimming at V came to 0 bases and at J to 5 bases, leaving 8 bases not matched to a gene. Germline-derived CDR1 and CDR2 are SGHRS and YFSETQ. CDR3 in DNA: TGCGCCAGCAGCTTGGGAGGAGCGGGAGGTGGTGAGACCCAGTACTTC. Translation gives CASSLGGAGGGETQYF.

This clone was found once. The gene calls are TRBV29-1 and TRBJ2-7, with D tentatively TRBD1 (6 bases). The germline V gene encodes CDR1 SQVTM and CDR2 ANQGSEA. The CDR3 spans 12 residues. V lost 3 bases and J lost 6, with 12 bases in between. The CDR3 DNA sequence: TGCAGCGTTGAGGCAGGGGCGCGCGAGCAGTACTTC. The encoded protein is CSVEAGAREQYF.

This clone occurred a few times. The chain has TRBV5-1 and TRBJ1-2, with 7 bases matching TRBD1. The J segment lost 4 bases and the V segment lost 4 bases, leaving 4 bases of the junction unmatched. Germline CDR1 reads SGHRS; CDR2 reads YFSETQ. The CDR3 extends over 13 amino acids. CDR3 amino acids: CASSKGDSYGYTF. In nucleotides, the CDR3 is TGCGCCAGCAGCAAAGGGGACAGCTATGGCTACACCTTC.

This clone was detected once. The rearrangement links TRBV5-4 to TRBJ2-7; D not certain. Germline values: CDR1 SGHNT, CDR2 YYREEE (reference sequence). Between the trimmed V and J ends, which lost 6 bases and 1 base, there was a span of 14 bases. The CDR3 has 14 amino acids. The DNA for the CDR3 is TGTGCCAGCACCCGTCTTGGCGGTTCCTACGAGCAGTACTTC. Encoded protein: CASTRLGGSYEQYF. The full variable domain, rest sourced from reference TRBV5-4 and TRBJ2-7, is ETGVTQSPTHLIKTRGQQVTLRCSSQSGHNTVSWYQQALGQGPQFIFQYYREEENGRGNFPPRFSGLQFPNYSSELNVNALELDDSALYLCASTRLGGSYEQYFGPGTRLTVT.

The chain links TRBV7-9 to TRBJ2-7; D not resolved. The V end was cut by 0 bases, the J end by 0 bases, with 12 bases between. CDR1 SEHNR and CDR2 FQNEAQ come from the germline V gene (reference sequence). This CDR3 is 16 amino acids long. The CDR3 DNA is TGTGCCAGCAGCTTAGCGCGTGGACCAAGCTCCTACGAGCAGTACTTC. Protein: CASSLARGPSSYEQYF.

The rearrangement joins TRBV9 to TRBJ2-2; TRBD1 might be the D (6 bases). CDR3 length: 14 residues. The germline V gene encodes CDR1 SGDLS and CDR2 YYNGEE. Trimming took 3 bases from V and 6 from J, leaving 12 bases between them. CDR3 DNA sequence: TGTGCCAGCAGCGCGAGGGGGATTCCCGGGGAGCTGTTTTTT. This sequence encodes CASSARGIPGELFF.

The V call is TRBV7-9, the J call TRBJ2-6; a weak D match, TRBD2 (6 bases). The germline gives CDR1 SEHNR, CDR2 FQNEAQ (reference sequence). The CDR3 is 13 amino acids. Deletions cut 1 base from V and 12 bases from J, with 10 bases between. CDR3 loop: CASSLELEGVLTF. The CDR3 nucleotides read TGTGCCAGCAGCTTAGAATTGGAGGGCGTCCTGACTTTC.

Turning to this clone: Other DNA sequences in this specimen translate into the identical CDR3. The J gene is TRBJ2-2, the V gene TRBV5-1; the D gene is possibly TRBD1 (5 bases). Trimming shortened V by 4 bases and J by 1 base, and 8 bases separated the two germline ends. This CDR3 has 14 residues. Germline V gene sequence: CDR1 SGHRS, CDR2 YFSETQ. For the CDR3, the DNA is TGCGCCAGCAGCCTCGGACAGAACACCGGGGAGCTGTTTTTT. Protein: CASSLGQNTGELFF.

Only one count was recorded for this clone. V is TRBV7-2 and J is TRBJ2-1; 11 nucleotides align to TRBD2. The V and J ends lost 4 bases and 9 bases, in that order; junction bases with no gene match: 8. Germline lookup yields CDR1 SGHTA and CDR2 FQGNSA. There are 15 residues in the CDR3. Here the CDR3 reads CASSSVVAGGVEQFF. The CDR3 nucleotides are TGTGCCAGCAGCTCAGTGGTAGCGGGAGGGGTTGAGCAGTTCTTC.

CDR3 protein: CASSPDWEPYNEQFF. Here the CDR3 DNA reads TGTGCCAGCAGCCCGGACTGGGAGCCCTACAATGAGCAGTTCTTC. The chain couples TRBV11-1 to TRBJ2-1; tentative D call: TRBD2 (5 bases). Per germline, CDR1 SGHAT and CDR2 FQDESV (reference sequence). V was clipped by 5 bases and J by 2 bases, with 13 bases between them. The CDR3 runs 15 residues.

The CDR3 is CASRVGSQPQHF. CDR3 DNA: TGTGCCAGCAGGGTAGGGAGTCAGCCCCAGCATTTT. The V gene is TRBV28, the J gene TRBJ1-5; no definite D call. Germline lookup yields CDR1 MDHEN and CDR2 SYDVKM. The length of the CDR3 is 12 residues. V lost 6 bases and J 6 bases, leaving 9 bases between the germline ends.

DNA of the CDR3: TGTGCCAGCAGTTCCCTATCGCTGGATCTACGGGATAGGAGTGAAAAACTGTTTTTT. This translates into CASSSLSLDLRDRSEKLFF. This sequence joins TRBV27 and TRBJ1-4; D unclear. Per germline, CDR1 MNHEY and CDR2 SMNVEV (reference sequence). This CDR3 comprises 19 residues. The V end was cut by 4 bases, the J end by 7 bases, with 28 bases between.

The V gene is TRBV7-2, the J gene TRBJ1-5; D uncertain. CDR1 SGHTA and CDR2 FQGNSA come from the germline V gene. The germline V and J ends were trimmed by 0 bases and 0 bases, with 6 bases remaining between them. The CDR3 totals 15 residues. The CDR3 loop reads CASSLAAYSNQPQHF. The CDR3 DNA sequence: TGTGCCAGCAGCTTAGCTGCATATAGCAATCAGCCCCAGCATTTT.

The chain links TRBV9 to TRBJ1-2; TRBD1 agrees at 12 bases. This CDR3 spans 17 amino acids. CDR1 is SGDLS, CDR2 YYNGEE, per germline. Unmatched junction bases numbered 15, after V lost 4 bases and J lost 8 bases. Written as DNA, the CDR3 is TGTGCCAGCAGCACAACATCCCCGGGACAGGGGGCGCGGGGCTACACCTTC. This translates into CASSTTSPGQGARGYTF.

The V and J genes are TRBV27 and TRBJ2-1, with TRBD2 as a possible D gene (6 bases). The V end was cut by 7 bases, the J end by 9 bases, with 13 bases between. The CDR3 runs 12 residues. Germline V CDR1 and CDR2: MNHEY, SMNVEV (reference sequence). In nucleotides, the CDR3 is TGTGCCAGCACGGAGGGTATCTCTGAGCAGTTCTTC. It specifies CASTEGISEQFF.

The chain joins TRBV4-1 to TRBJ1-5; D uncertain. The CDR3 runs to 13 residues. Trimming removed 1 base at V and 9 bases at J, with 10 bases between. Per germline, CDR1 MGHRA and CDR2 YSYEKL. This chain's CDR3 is CASSQVMPWPQHF. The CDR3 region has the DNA TGCGCCAGCAGCCAAGTGATGCCCTGGCCCCAGCATTTT.

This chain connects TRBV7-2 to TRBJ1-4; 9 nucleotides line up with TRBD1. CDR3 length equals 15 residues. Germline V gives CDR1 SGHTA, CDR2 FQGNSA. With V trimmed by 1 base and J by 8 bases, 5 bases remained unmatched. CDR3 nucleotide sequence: TGTGCCAGCAGCTTAGTGGCGGGACAGGGCGAAAAACTGTTTTTT. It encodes CASSLVAGQGEKLFF.

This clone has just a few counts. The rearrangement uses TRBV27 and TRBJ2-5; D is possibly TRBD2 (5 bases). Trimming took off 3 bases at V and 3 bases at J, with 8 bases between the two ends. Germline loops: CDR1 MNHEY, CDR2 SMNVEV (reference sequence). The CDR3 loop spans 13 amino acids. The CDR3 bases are TGTGCCAGCAGTTTTGTGGGAGAAGAGACCCAGTACTTC. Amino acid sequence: CASSFVGEETQYF.

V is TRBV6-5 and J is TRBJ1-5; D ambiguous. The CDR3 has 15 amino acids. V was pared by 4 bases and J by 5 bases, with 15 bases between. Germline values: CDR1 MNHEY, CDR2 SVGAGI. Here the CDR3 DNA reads TGTGCCAGCAGTTCCTCGAAGGAGCGGGATCAGCCCCAGCATTTT. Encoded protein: CASSSSKERDQPQHF.

CDR3 bases: TGTGCCAGCAGCCCGGGGAAGTACGAGCAGTACTTC. Translating it yields CASSPGKYEQYF. The chain recombines TRBV5-4 with TRBJ2-7; possibly TRBD2 for D (5 bases). The CDR3 loop spans 12 amino acids. Trimming pared 4 bases from V and 4 bases from J, leaving 9 bases between. Germline-derived CDR1 and CDR2 are SGHNT and YYREEE (reference sequence).

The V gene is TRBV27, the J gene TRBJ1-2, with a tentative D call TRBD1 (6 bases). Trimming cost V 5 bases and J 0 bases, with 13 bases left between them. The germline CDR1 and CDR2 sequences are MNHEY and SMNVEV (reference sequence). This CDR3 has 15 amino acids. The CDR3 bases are TGTGCCAGCAGTCAACAGGGAAGGGCTAACTATGGCTACACCTTC. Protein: CASSQQGRANYGYTF.

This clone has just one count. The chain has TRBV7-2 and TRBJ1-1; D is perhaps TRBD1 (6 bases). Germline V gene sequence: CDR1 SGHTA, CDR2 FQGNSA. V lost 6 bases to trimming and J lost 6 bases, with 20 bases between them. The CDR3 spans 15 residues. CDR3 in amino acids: CASSSSRQGWAEAFF. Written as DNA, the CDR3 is TGTGCCAGCAGTTCGAGCAGGCAGGGGTGGGCTGAAGCTTTCTTT.

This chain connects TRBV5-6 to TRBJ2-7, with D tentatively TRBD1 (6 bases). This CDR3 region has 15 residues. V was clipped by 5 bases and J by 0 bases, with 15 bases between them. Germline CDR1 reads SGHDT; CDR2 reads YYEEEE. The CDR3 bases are TGTGCCAGCAGTCAAAGGCCGGACAGCTCCTACGAGCAGTACTTC. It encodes CASSQRPDSSYEQYF.

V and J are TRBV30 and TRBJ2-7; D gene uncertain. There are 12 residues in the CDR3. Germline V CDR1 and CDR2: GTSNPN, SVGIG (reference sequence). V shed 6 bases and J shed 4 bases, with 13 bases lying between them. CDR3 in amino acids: CACKTPLYEQYF. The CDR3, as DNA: TGTGCCTGTAAGACACCATTGTACGAGCAGTACTTC.

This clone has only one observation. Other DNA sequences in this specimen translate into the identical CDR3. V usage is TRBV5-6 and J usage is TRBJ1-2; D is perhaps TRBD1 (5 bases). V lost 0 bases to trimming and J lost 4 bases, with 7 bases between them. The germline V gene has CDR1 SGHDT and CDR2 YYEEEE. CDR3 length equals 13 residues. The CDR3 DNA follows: TGTGCCAGCAGCTTGGCTGGGGGCTATGGCTACACCTTC. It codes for CASSLAGGYGYTF.

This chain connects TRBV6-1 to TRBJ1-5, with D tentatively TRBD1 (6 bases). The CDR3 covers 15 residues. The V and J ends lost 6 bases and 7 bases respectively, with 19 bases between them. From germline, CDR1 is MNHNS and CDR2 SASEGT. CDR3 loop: CASSPSDGGRQPQHF. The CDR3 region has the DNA TGTGCCAGCAGCCCCTCCGATGGGGGCCGGCAGCCCCAGCATTTT.